This T cell receptor (beta chain) was found in a study of blood T cells in healthy people across ages. Study-level findings and limits: It was held that the diversity estimates obtained from one million T cells were underestimates.

This CDR3 has 16 residues. Germline values: CDR1 SEHNR, CDR2 FQNEAQ (reference sequence). Trimming removed 5 bases from V and 5 bases from J, with 21 bases in between. As for this clonotype: As yet, its antigen is unknown.

PCR was performed a second time for about 7 to 11 cycles using a sample-barcoded 5' primer and a J-beta primer mix. TCRdb reprocessed the 5' RACE reads with MiXCR, giving one entry per CDR3 protein. This table has around 1,800,000 distinct CDR3 sequences, 35% to 50% appearing once. The amount of total RNA extracted per sample was at least 5.5 micrograms. Sequenced: blood. The chain uses TRBV7-9 and TRBJ2-5; D ambiguous. This sequence originates from a human donor in good health. CDR3 in amino acids: CASSPPGGLHWETQYF. The CDR3 DNA follows: TGTGCCAGCAGCCCCCCGGGTGGGTTGCATTGGGAGACCCAGTACTTC.